The table lists the clone carrying this T cell receptor (beta chain) with a few counts. The data are from a study of cytomegalovirus exposure and HLA in healthy donors. 60 Vbeta and 13 Jbeta primers were used in PCR. TCRdb keeps only in-frame clones here, not all; method: immunoSEQ multiplex PCR. This repertoire shows about 160,000 clones, about 71% found once; its top ten account for roughly 3%. The clonotype comes from a woman aged 30 to 39 in good health and CMV-seronegative. Sequencing was done on a sample of PBMCs.

This CDR3 is CAWSRDRSSYGYTF. The CDR3 region has the DNA TGTGCCTGGAGTCGGGACAGATCCTCCTATGGCTACACCTTC. The chain employs TRBV30 and TRBJ1-2; TRBD1 matches 7 bases. V was pared by 2 bases and J by 4 bases, with 7 bases of the junction left unmatched. Germline V gene lookup returns CDR1 GTSNPN and CDR2 SVGIG (reference sequence). The CDR3 loop spans 14 amino acids.